This T cell receptor (beta chain) derives from a study of blood T cell repertoires in COVID-19. Study background: COVID-19 samples from acute and convalescent phases originated in the United States, Italy and Spain. In each case, the material was cDNA or gDNA derived from T cells, B-cell-depleted T cells, or PBMCs.

Clones were sequenced by immunoSEQ multiplex PCR, and TCRdb holds only the in-frame ones, with some missing. This sample has about 180,000 clones, with roughly 85% found just once. Categorization into cohorts depended on clinical history that participants reported. Trimming pared 0 bases from V and 8 bases from J, leaving 7 bases between. The CDR3 extends over 13 amino acids. This TCR came from a man aged 35-49 years who had recovered from COVID-19. The sequencing input was PBMCs or T cells enriched from blood (not recorded which). The chain has TRBV12-3 or TRBV12-4 and TRBJ1-4; D may be TRBD1 (5 bases). The CDR3: CASSLAGVEKLFF. CDR3 nucleotides: TGTGCCAGCAGTTTAGCAGGGGTGGAAAAACTGTTTTTT.